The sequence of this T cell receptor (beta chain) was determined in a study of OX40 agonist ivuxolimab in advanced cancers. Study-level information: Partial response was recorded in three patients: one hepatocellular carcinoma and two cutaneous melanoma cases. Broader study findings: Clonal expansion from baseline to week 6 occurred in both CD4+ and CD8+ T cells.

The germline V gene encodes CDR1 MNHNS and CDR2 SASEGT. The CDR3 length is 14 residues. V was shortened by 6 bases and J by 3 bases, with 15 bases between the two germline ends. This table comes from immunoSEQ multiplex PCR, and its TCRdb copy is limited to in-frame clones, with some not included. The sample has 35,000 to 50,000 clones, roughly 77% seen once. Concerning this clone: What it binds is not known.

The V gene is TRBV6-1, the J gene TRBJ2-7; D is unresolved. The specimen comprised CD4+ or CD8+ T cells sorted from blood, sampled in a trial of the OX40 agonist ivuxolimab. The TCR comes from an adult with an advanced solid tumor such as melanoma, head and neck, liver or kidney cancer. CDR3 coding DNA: TGTGCCAGCAGCCAACACGGACCGGGCTACGAGCAGTACTTC. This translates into CASSQHGPGYEQYF.